These 32 T cell receptor beta chains came from one sample sequenced in a study of blood T cell repertoires in COVID-19. Sequenced by immunoSEQ multiplex PCR; TCRdb stores in-frame clones only, minus some. The data show 250,000 to 300,000 clones, about nine tenths seen once. The specimen was peripheral blood. These TCRs come from a woman aged 45 to 65 who had recovered from COVID-19.

This clone was seen just once. The chain uses TRBV10-3 and TRBJ2-1; D unresolved. The CDR3 totals 15 residues. Trimming stripped 4 bases from V and 6 bases from J, with 16 bases between. The germline CDR1 and CDR2 sequences are ENHRY and SYGVKD. The chain's CDR3 is CAISVGTGSLNEQFF. The CDR3 coding sequence is TGTGCCATCAGTGTGGGTACGGGTTCTCTCAATGAGCAGTTCTTC.

The V call is TRBV3-1 (or the pseudogene TRBV3-2), the J call TRBJ2-6; tentative D call: TRBD1 (6 bases). V lost 4 bases to trimming and J lost 1 base, with 14 bases between them. The CDR3 sequence is 17 residues long. The germline CDR1 and CDR2 sequences are LGHDT and YNNKEL (reference sequence). In DNA form, the CDR3 reads TGTGCCAGCAGCCGCGCCGTCACAGGGTCTGGGGCCAACGTCCTGACTTTC. Protein: CASSRAVTGSGANVLTF.

This chain connects TRBV5-1 to TRBJ1-2; 8 nucleotides line up with TRBD1. The CDR3 runs to 16 residues. With 4 bases clipped from V and 5 bases from J, the junction kept 13 bases outside the gene matches. The germline gives CDR1 SGHRS, CDR2 YFSETQ. CDR3 amino acids: CASSPGQGFSLYGYTF. The CDR3 DNA reads as TGCGCCAGCAGCCCCGGACAGGGTTTCTCCTTGTATGGCTACACCTTC.

This clone was found once. The CDR3 DNA sequence: TGTGCCAGCAGCCCAGGGGGCGTGAACACTGAAGCTTTCTTT. Its translation: CASSPGGVNTEAFF. The chain has TRBV5-4 and TRBJ1-1, with 8 bases identical to TRBD1. Trimming cost V 4 bases and J 0 bases; bases outside gene matches: 2. In germline, CDR1 is SGHNT, CDR2 YYREEE (reference sequence). This CDR3 spans 14 amino acids.

This chain connects TRBV28 to TRBJ2-7, with TRBD1 matching over 9 bases. Germline-derived CDR1 and CDR2 are MDHEN and SYDVKM. CDR3 length: 14 residues. The ends lost 9 bases at V and 2 bases at J; junction bases unmatched: 8. The CDR3 coding sequence is TGTGCCAGTGGATCACAGGGGGCAGCCTACGAGCAGTACTTC. Its protein is CASGSQGAAYEQYF.

This clone was counted a single time. V is TRBV7-9 and J is TRBJ1-1, with D maybe TRBD1 (5 bases). Trimming took 2 bases from V and 2 from J, leaving 9 bases between them. The V gene's germline CDR1 is SEHNR and CDR2 FQNEAQ (reference sequence). The CDR3 covers 14 residues. The CDR3 region is CASSLIGVNTEAFF. The CDR3 DNA sequence: TGTGCCAGCAGCTTAATAGGGGTAAACACTGAAGCTTTCTTT.

V is TRBV28 and J is TRBJ2-1, with 12 bases identical to TRBD2. V dropped 1 base and J dropped 7; count of bases not matched to a gene: 11. Per the germline V gene, CDR1 is MDHEN and CDR2 is SYDVKM. This CDR3 spans 18 amino acids. CDR3 residues: CASSLSPKTSGRRNEQFF. In nucleotides, the CDR3 is TGTGCCAGCAGTTTATCCCCCAAGACTAGCGGGAGAAGAAATGAGCAGTTCTTC. The whole variable domain, remainder taken from reference TRBV28 and TRBJ2-1, is DVKVTQSSRYLVKRTGEKVFLECVQDMDHENMFWYRQDPGLGLRLIYFSYDVKMKEKGDIPEGYSVSREKKERFSLILESASTNQTSMYLCASSLSPKTSGRRNEQFFGPGTRLTVL.

The chain links TRBV5-1 to TRBJ2-3, with 7 bases lining up with TRBD1. This CDR3 is 14 amino acids long. Germline CDR1 is SGHRS and CDR2 is YFSETQ. With V trimmed by 4 bases and J by 0 bases, 2 bases remained unmatched. CDR3 residues: CASSLGQSTDTQYF. Here the CDR3 DNA reads TGCGCCAGCAGCCTGGGACAGAGCACAGATACGCAGTATTTT.

This clone was observed a handful of times. The V call is TRBV5-4, the J call TRBJ1-1; D is unresolved. This CDR3 comprises 14 residues. The V end was cut by 3 bases, the J end by 1 base, with 10 bases between. Germline V gene data show CDR1 as SGHNT and CDR2 as YYREEE (reference sequence). The CDR3 loop reads CASSSRRGNTEAFF. The DNA of the CDR3 is TGTGCCAGCAGCTCCCGGAGAGGGAACACTGAAGCTTTCTTT.

A few counts support this clone. The chain carries TRBV28 and TRBJ1-2; D gene ambiguous. Germline CDR1 reads MDHEN; CDR2 reads SYDVKM. This CDR3 is 16 amino acids long. V lost 1 base and J lost 6, with 18 bases in between. CDR3: CASSLYSRFLTHGYTF. For the CDR3, the DNA is TGTGCCAGCAGTTTATACAGTCGATTTCTTACTCATGGCTACACCTTC.

As concerns this clone: One end of the junction fails to match germline, which may point to a read error. The rearrangement joins TRBV6-2 or TRBV6-3 to TRBJ1-5; 9 nucleotides agree with TRBD1. The CDR3 spans 12 residues. Germline V gives CDR1 MNHEY, CDR2 SVGEGT. The CDR3 DNA reads as TGTGCCAGCAGTAACTCCGGGACAGGGACTCATTTT. Its protein product is CASSNSGTGTHF.

The V and J genes are TRBV20-1 and TRBJ2-7; 7 bases align to TRBD1. V lost 4 bases to trimming and J lost 6 bases; unmatched junction nucleotides: 3. CDR1 and CDR2 from the germline V gene are DFQATT and SNEGSKA (reference sequence). This CDR3 spans 11 amino acids. The CDR3 here is CSAKDRLEQYF. Here the CDR3 DNA reads TGCAGTGCTAAGGACAGGCTCGAGCAGTACTTC.

V is TRBV15 and J is TRBJ2-1; 7 nucleotides line up with TRBD1. The CDR3 contains 17 residues. Germline lookup yields CDR1 LNHNV and CDR2 YYDKDF (reference sequence). Trimming at V came to 0 bases and at J to 4 bases, leaving 9 bases not matched to a gene. The CDR3 DNA reads TGTGCCACCAGCAGAGATCTCACGAGGACAGGTTACAATGAGCAGTTCTTC. Protein product: CATSRDLTRTGYNEQFF.

This sequence joins TRBV7-9 and TRBJ1-2; no definite D call. This CDR3 has 13 amino acids. V shed 4 bases and J shed 5 bases, with 11 bases lying between them. Germline V CDR1 and CDR2: SEHNR, FQNEAQ (reference sequence). CDR3 DNA: TGTGCCAGCAGCTCCTATACGGGATATGGCTACACCTTC. Amino acids: CASSSYTGYGYTF. Drawing the rest from reference TRBV7-9 and TRBJ1-2, the complete variable domain is DTGVSQNPRHKITKRGQNVTFRCDPISEHNRLYWYRQTLGQGPEFLTYFQNEAQLEKSRLLSDRFSAERPKGSFSTLEIQRTEQGDSAMYLCASSSYTGYGYTFGSGTRLTVV.

The J gene is TRBJ1-1, the V gene TRBV28; maybe TRBD1 (6 bases). Germline V gives CDR1 MDHEN, CDR2 SYDVKM. Trimming pared 8 bases from V and 1 base from J, leaving 20 bases between. The CDR3 contains 16 residues. This CDR3 is CASEQSTGLWNTEAFF. The CDR3, as DNA: TGTGCCAGCGAACAAAGTACAGGGCTGTGGAACACTGAAGCTTTCTTT.

The genes are TRBV4-2 and TRBJ2-7; TRBD1 agrees at 11 bases. The CDR3 is made up of 16 amino acids. Germline CDR1 LGHNA, CDR2 YNFKEQ. Trimming cost V 0 bases and J 3 bases; bases outside gene matches: 4. CDR3 coding DNA: TGTGCCAGCAGCCAAGATCCCGGGACAGGGGGCTACGAGCAGTACTTC. As protein: CASSQDPGTGGYEQYF.

V gene TRBV21-1 combines with J gene TRBJ1-2; the DNA was not used to check the table's D call, TRBD1. TRBV21-1 is classified as a pseudogene. CDR3 size: 14 residues. Here the CDR3 DNA reads TGTGCCAGCAGCAAAGCGACAGTAAACTATGGCTACACCTTC. This encodes CASSKATVNYGYTF.

This sequence joins TRBV7-2 and TRBJ2-7; 8 bases are shared with TRBD2. The CDR3 loop spans 15 amino acids. CDR1 and CDR2 from the germline V gene are SGHTA and FQGNSA. V dropped 5 bases and J dropped 0; count of bases not matched to a gene: 6. CDR3: CASSARGGYSYEQYF. DNA of the CDR3: TGTGCCAGCAGCGCCCGCGGGGGGTACTCCTACGAGCAGTACTTC.

V and J are TRBV5-1 and TRBJ2-1, with D tentatively TRBD1 (5 bases). V was trimmed by 0 bases and J by 6 bases, leaving 10 bases between them. This CDR3 spans 14 amino acids. CDR1 and CDR2 (germline): SGHRS, YFSETQ. CDR3 residues: CASSLDGQINEQFF. CDR3 nucleotides: TGCGCCAGCAGCTTGGACGGACAAATCAATGAGCAGTTCTTC.

This clone was detected many times. The chain links TRBV10-3 to TRBJ2-7, with 12 nucleotides matching TRBD2. Unmatched junction bases numbered 12, after V lost 3 bases and J lost 9 bases. This CDR3 has 16 residues. The germline V gene encodes CDR1 ENHRY and CDR2 SYGVKD. The chain's CDR3 is CAISDHVTSGRHGQYF. CDR3 coding DNA: TGTGCCATCAGTGATCATGTGACTAGCGGGAGACACGGGCAGTACTTC.

In the case of this clone: Other DNA sequences in this sample translate to the same CDR3. This chain joins TRBV18 and TRBJ1-1; D might be TRBD1 (5 bases). The V and J ends lost 2 bases and 3 bases respectively, with 7 bases between them. The CDR3 has 13 residues. The V gene's germline CDR1 is KGHSH and CDR2 LQKENI. The CDR3 reads CASSPGGDTEAFF. The CDR3 coding sequence is TGTGCCAGCTCACCAGGGGGGGACACTGAAGCTTTCTTT.

This clone showed up just a few times. The chain couples TRBV6-2 or TRBV6-3 to TRBJ2-1, with 11 bases fitting TRBD2. CDR3 length: 15 residues. Trimming took 2 bases from V and 9 from J; bases not matched to a gene: 6. Germline CDR1 MNHEY, CDR2 SVGEGT. The CDR3 loop is CASSYVAGGPGEQFF. The CDR3 DNA follows: TGTGCCAGCAGTTACGTAGCGGGGGGGCCGGGTGAGCAGTTCTTC.

V is TRBV5-1 and J is TRBJ1-4; TRBD1 matches at 8 bases. This CDR3 is 15 amino acids long. Germline CDR1 is SGHRS and CDR2 is YFSETQ. V lost 0 bases and J lost 5; bases outside the gene matches: 3. The CDR3 spells CASSLGTGRNEKLFF. The CDR3 DNA follows: TGCGCCAGCAGCTTGGGGACAGGGCGAAATGAAAAACTGTTTTTT.

The chain carries TRBV19 and TRBJ1-4; the match to TRBD1 covers 11 bases. Losses at the gene ends were 5 bases for V and 2 bases for J; bases not matched to a gene: 10. CDR1 and CDR2 (germline): LNHDA, SQIVND (reference sequence). The CDR3 loop spans 18 amino acids. The CDR3 is CASSAAGQGASTNEKLFF. CDR3 DNA: TGTGCCAGTAGTGCGGCCGGACAGGGGGCGTCCACTAATGAAAAACTGTTTTTT.

The rearrangement joins TRBV9 to TRBJ2-5; weak D call: TRBD2 (6 bases). The V and J ends lost 3 bases and 5 bases respectively, with 14 bases between them. This CDR3 has 14 amino acids. Per germline, CDR1 SGDLS and CDR2 YYNGEE. The CDR3: CASSGGARLETQYF. CDR3 in DNA: TGTGCCAGCAGCGGCGGGGCTAGATTGGAGACCCAGTACTTC.

This chain uses TRBV30 with TRBJ1-6; 7 bases map to TRBD1. This CDR3 has 15 amino acids. From germline, CDR1 is GTSNPN and CDR2 SVGIG (reference sequence). The V segment lost 1 base and the J segment 7 bases; nucleotides outside the gene matches: 7. As DNA, the CDR3 is TGTGCCTGGAGTGGATGGGCAGGGGGGAATTCACCCCTCCACTTT. This translates into CAWSGWAGGNSPLHF. Together with reference TRBV30 and TRBJ1-6, the CDR3 gives the full variable domain: SQTIHQWPATLVQPVGSPLSLECTVEGTSNPNLYWYRQAAGRGLQLLFYSVGIGQISSEVPQNLSASRPQDRQFILSSKKLLLSDSGFYLCAWSGWAGGNSPLHFGNGTRLTVT.

Only a few counts were recorded for this clone. The V call is TRBV19, the J call TRBJ1-1; TRBD1 is a possible D gene (5 bases). CDR3 length equals 14 residues. Germline V gene data show CDR1 as LNHDA and CDR2 as SQIVND (reference sequence). Trimming cost V 0 bases and J 6 bases, with 11 bases left between them. DNA of the CDR3: TGTGCCAGTAGTATAGACCCAGGGTTGCCTGAAGCTTTCTTT. This translates into CASSIDPGLPEAFF. Full variable domain (outside the CDR3, taken from reference TRBV19 and TRBJ1-1): DGGITQSPKYLFRKEGQNVTLSCEQNLNHDAMYWYRQDPGQGLRLIYYSQIVNDFQKGDIAEGYSVSREKKESFPLTVTSAQKNPTAFYLCASSIDPGLPEAFFGQGTRLTVV.

The chain employs TRBV25-1 and TRBJ2-7; 8 bases line up with TRBD2. Germline CDR1 and CDR2: MGHDK and SYGVNS. V trimming: 6 bases; J trimming: 5 bases; junction bases outside the gene matches: 12. The CDR3 sequence is 15 residues long. CDR3 nucleotide sequence: TGTGCCAGCAGCCTCGGGGGGGTGGGAGGTCACGAGCAGTACTTC. It encodes CASSLGGVGGHEQYF.

This sequence joins TRBV18 and TRBJ2-7; the match to TRBD1 covers 8 bases. The V gene's germline CDR1 is KGHSH and CDR2 LQKENI. J lost 0 bases, V lost 3 bases, and 7 bases had no gene match. The CDR3 covers 16 residues. The CDR3 DNA is TGTGCCAGCTCACCCAAGACAGGGGTGGGCTCCTACGAGCAGTACTTC. Its protein product is CASSPKTGVGSYEQYF.

The chain joins TRBV6-5 to TRBJ1-1; a possible D gene is TRBD1 (5 bases). The CDR3 consists of 14 residues. V was pared by 6 bases and J by 0 bases, with 11 bases between. CDR1 and CDR2 from the germline V gene are MNHEY and SVGAGI. The CDR3 loop is CASRPQVMNTEAFF. CDR3 sequence (DNA): TGTGCCAGCAGGCCACAGGTCATGAACACTGAAGCTTTCTTT.

The gene calls are TRBV7-8 and TRBJ2-5, with 13 nucleotides matching TRBD2. CDR3 length: 19 residues. Per the germline V gene, CDR1 is SGHVS and CDR2 is FQNEAQ. Unmatched junction bases numbered 16, after V lost 5 bases and J lost 4 bases. CDR3 coding DNA: TGTGCCAGCAGCCCTAGACTAGCGGGGGGCACCTCCGAGGGAGAGACCCAGTACTTC. Translating it yields CASSPRLAGGTSEGETQYF.

The chain combines TRBV24-1 with TRBJ2-1, with 9 bases aligning to TRBD1. The ends lost 4 bases at V and 5 bases at J; junction bases unmatched: 14. Germline CDR1 KGHDR, CDR2 SFDVKD. The CDR3 covers 18 residues. The CDR3 reads CATSDHEGGQGLDNEQFF. Here the CDR3 DNA reads TGTGCCACCAGTGACCACGAGGGGGGACAGGGTCTAGACAATGAGCAGTTCTTC.